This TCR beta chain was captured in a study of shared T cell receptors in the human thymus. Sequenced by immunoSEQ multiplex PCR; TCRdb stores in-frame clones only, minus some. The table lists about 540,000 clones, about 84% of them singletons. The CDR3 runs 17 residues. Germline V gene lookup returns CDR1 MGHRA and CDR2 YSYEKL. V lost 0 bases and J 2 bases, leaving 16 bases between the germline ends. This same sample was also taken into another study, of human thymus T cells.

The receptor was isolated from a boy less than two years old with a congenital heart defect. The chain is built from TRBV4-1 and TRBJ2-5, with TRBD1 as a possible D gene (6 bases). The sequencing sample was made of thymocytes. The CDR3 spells CASSQDLRDTNQETQYF. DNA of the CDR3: TGCGCCAGCAGCCAAGACCTACGGGACACAAATCAAGAGACCCAGTACTTC.